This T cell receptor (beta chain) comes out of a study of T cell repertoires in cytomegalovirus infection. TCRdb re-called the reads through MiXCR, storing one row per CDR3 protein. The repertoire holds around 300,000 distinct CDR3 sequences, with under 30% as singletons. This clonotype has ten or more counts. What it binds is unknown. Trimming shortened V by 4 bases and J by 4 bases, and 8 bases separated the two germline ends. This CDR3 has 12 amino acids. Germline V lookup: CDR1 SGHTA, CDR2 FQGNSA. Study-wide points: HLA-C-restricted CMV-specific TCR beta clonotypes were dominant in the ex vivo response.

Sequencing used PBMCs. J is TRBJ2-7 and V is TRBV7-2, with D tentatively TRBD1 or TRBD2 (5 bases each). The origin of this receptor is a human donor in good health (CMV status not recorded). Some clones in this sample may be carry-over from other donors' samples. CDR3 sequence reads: CASSWDDYEQYF. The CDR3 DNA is TGTGCCAGCAGCTGGGACGATTACGAGCAGTACTTC.